This record concerns one T cell receptor beta chain sequence. Its cognate antigen is unknown. The table came from immunoSEQ multiplex PCR; TCRdb's copy has only in-frame clones and leaves some out. The repertoire holds about 19,000 clones, with 80% to 90% as singletons. This CDR3 contains 13 residues. V was pared by 3 bases and J by 3 bases, with 6 bases between. Germline CDR1 SGHVS, CDR2 FQNEAQ. The data are from a study of regulatory and conventional T cells in RAG deficiency. Findings and limits, study-wide: Omenn CD25-high CD127-low cells may be activated cells, not true Tregs. Omenn syndrome and CID/AS patients had 95 to 100-fold fewer unique Treg TCR beta sequences, versus roughly 9.6-fold elsewhere. Shorter CDR3s in all patient subsets; >75% Treg-Tconv overlap in Omenn.

Blood CD4+ CD25-high CD127-low regulatory T cells supplied the genomic DNA template. A further study also used this sample, focusing on regulatory T cells. From that report: The primer mix had 52 TRBV and 13 TRBJ primers. Skewed V and J usage and few unique V-J pairs marked patient repertoires, most in Tregs.

The sample was Tregs sorted from blood. The TCR was taken from a human donor in good health. The chain uses TRBV7-8 and TRBJ1-3, with unresolved D. The CDR3 DNA reads as TGTGCCAGCAGCTTCGGCTTTGGAAACACCATATATTTT. This sequence encodes CASSFGFGNTIYF.